Listed below are T cell receptor beta chains from one sample, sequenced in a study of vaccination and CD4 T cells after COVID-19. TCRdb reanalysed the PCR reads using MiXCR and keeps one entry per CDR3 protein. The table includes more than 20,000 distinct CDR3 sequences, less than 60% detected once. Their recognized antigens are unknown. This specimen was CD4+ T cells from blood, cultured in vitro, taken before SARS-CoV-2 vaccination. Receptors originate from a human donor who received a COVID-19 vaccine. Both conserved end residues are part of each CDR3. D genes are given only for firm matches. Not every row has a clone size; where given, it reads once, few, many or a size class.

- | - | TRBJ1-3 | TRBV18 | CASSPPVGPGYTIYF | TGTGCCAGCTCACCACCGGTGGGACCCGGGTACACCATATATTTT
TRBD1 | - | TRBJ1-2 | TRBV27 | CASGGQGGYGYTF | TGTGCCAGCGGCGGACAGGGGGGTTATGGCTACACCTTC
TRBD1 | - | TRBJ2-2 | TRBV19 | CASQAGQVAPGELFF | TGTGCCAGTCAGGCGGGACAGGTCGCCCCCGGGGAGCTGTTTTTT
- | - | TRBJ1-2 | TRBV6-1 | CASSPPGPGSYTF | TGTGCCAGCAGCCCCCCGGGCCCAGGGAGCTACACCTTC
- | once | TRBJ2-5 | TRBV5-5 | CASSSRGQETQYF | TGTGCCAGCAGCTCCCGGGGCCAAGAGACCCAGTACTTC
- | - | TRBJ1-2 | TRBV29-1 | CSADSGVSYGYTF | TGCAGCGCTGATTCAGGGGTTAGCTATGGCTACACCTTC
TRBD2 | - | TRBJ2-5 | TRBV20-1 | CSAAKLAGGETQYF | TGCAGTGCCGCCAAACTAGCGGGAGGGGAGACCCAGTACTTC
TRBD2 | - | TRBJ2-3 | TRBV20-1 | CSARSLARVTDTQYF | TGCAGTGCTAGATCACTAGCGAGGGTCACAGATACGCAGTATTTT
- | - | TRBJ2-2 | TRBV7-9 | CASNPSGAGGVGTGELFF | TGTGCCAGCAACCCCTCCGGAGCGGGCGGCGTGGGCACCGGGGAGCTGTTTTTT
- | - | TRBJ2-1 | TRBV5-6 | CASSFRGSALSNEQFF | TGTGCCAGCAGCTTCCGCGGCAGTGCCTTGAGCAATGAGCAGTTCTTC
TRBD1 | - | TRBJ1-1 | TRBV20-1 | CSARQGAEAFF | TGCAGTGCTCGACAGGGCGCTGAAGCTTTCTTT
- | few | TRBJ2-1 | TRBV27 | CASSPNSDREEFF | TGTGCCAGCAGTCCCAACTCGGATAGGGAGGAGTTCTTC
- | - | TRBJ2-2 | TRBV12-3/TRBV12-4 | CASSLGQGNTGELFF | TGTGCCAGCAGTTTAGGGCAGGGAAACACCGGGGAGCTGTTTTTT
TRBD2 | - | TRBJ2-7 | TRBV27 | CASSSGGVSSYEQYF | TGTGCCAGCAGTAGCGGGGGCGTTAGTTCCTACGAGCAGTACTTC
- | - | TRBJ1-2 | TRBV7-9 | CASSLGGMEYGYTF | TGTGCCAGCAGCTTGGGGGGGATGGAGTATGGCTACACCTTC
TRBD1 | - | TRBJ2-7 | TRBV30 | CAWRGTDRAYEQYF | TGTGCCTGGAGGGGAACAGACAGGGCCTACGAGCAGTACTTC
- | - | TRBJ2-7 | TRBV29-1 | CSVVQRASSYEQYF | TGCAGCGTTGTTCAGCGGGCTTCCTCCTACGAGCAGTACTTC
TRBD1 | - | TRBJ2-3 | TRBV7-9 | CASSLDRGVDTQYF | TGTGCCAGCAGCTTAGACAGGGGTGTAGATACGCAGTATTTT
TRBD1 | few | TRBJ2-5 | TRBV18 | CASSPPTGERETQYF | TGTGCCAGCTCACCACCTACAGGGGAACGAGAGACCCAGTACTTC